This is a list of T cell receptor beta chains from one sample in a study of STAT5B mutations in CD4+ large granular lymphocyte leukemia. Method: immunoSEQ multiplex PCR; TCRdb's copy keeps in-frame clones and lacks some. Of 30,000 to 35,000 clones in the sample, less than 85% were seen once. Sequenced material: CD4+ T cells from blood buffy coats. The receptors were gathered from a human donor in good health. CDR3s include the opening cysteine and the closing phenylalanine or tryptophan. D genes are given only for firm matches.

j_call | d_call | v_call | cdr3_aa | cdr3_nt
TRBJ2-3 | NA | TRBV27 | CASGQGFGMGDTQYF | TGTGCCAGCGGGCAGGGCTTTGGAATGGGAGATACGCAGTATTTT
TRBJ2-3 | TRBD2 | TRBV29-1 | CSVDQGGRLRDTQYF | TGCAGCGTCGATCAGGGCGGGAGACTCCGGGATACGCAGTATTTT
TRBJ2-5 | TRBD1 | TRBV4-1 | CASSQSPPGGRETQYF | TGCGCCAGCAGCCAAAGTCCTCCAGGGGGCCGAGAGACCCAGTACTTC
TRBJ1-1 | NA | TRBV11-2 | CASSKGVGFEAFF | TGTGCCAGCAGCAAGGGTGTGGGGTTTGAAGCTTTCTTT
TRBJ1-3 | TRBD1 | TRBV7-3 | CASSTTGGSGNTIYF | TGTGCCAGCAGCACTACAGGGGGTTCTGGAAACACCATATATTTT
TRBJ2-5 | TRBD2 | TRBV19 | CASSSLAGGQETQYF | TGTGCCAGTAGCTCCTTAGCGGGGGGTCAAGAGACCCAGTACTTC
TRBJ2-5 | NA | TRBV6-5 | CASARGHQETQYF | TGTGCCAGCGCGCGGGGACACCAAGAGACCCAGTACTTC
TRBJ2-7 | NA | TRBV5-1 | CASSFQTPTYEQYF | TGCGCCAGCAGCTTTCAGACTCCTACCTACGAGCAGTACTTC
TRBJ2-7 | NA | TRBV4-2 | CASSVPGLPNEQYF | TGTGCCAGCAGCGTCCCGGGACTCCCTAACGAGCAGTACTTC
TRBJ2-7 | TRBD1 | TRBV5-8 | CASSLDRDRGITEQYF | TGTGCCAGCAGCTTGGACCGGGACAGGGGGATCACCGAGCAGTACTTC